The 10 T cell receptor beta chains below come from one sample, sequenced in a study of shared clonotypes between healthy human individuals. The protocol was immunoSEQ multiplex PCR, while the TCRdb copy is restricted to in-frame clones and leaves out a portion. The sample yields approximately 980,000 clones, approximately 76% seen once. Material: memory CD4+ T cells sorted from blood. The subset: CD45RA-negative fraction. Receptors originate from a young man in good health.

V usage is TRBV19 and J usage is TRBJ2-7, with D perhaps given as TRBD1 or TRBD2 (5 bases each). Germline-derived CDR1 and CDR2 are LNHDA and SQIVND (reference sequence). The CDR3 extends over 15 amino acids. The ends were cut back, 5 bases at V and 4 bases at J, with 18 bases in the middle. CDR3 sequence: CASSSARGSKYEQYF. CDR3 nucleotides: TGTGCCAGTAGTTCCGCGAGGGGCTCTAAGTACGAGCAGTACTTC.

Only a few counts were recorded for this clone. V and J are TRBV2 and TRBJ1-6; D not resolved. The CDR3 has 14 residues. Trimming shortened V by 6 bases and J by 7 bases, and 13 bases separated the two germline ends. CDR1 and CDR2 from the germline V gene are SNHLY and FYNNEI. CDR3: CASRYGPNNSPLHF. The CDR3 nucleotides read TGTGCCAGCAGGTACGGGCCGAACAATTCACCCCTCCACTTT.

This chain connects TRBV7-8 to TRBJ1-5; D call uncertain. V lost 4 bases and J lost 0, with 16 bases in between. CDR1 and CDR2 from the germline V gene are SGHVS and FQNEAQ. This CDR3 has 17 residues. The CDR3 DNA is TGTGCCAGCAGCTCAGCAGACAAATATCATAGCAATCAGCCCCAGCATTTT. Its protein product is CASSSADKYHSNQPQHF. Variable domain in full (rest from reference TRBV7-8 and TRBJ1-5): GAGVSQSPRYKVAKRGQDVALRCDPISGHVSLFWYQQALGQGPEFLTYFQNEAQLDKSGLPSDRFFAERPEGSVSTLKIQRTQQEDSAVYLCASSSADKYHSNQPQHFGDGTRLSIL.

The chain uses TRBV14 and TRBJ1-3; D is unclear. V lost 8 bases and J lost 2, with 7 bases in between. Germline values: CDR1 SGHDN, CDR2 FVKESK. The CDR3 is 12 amino acids. CDR3 protein: CASSQAGNTIYF. The DNA for the CDR3 is TGTGCCAGCTCCCAGGCTGGAAACACCATATATTTT.

This chain connects TRBV9 to TRBJ1-1, with no clear D. The CDR3 covers 15 residues. V dropped 3 bases and J dropped 1 base, with 13 bases sitting between them. Germline V CDR1 and CDR2: SGDLS, YYNGEE. The CDR3 here is CASSGSHPGNTEAFF. CDR3 DNA: TGTGCCAGCAGCGGTAGTCACCCTGGGAACACTGAAGCTTTCTTT.

The chain combines TRBV19 with TRBJ1-2, with no clear D. This CDR3 is built from 13 residues. The germline CDR1 and CDR2 sequences are LNHDA and SQIVND (reference sequence). Trimming shortened V by 10 bases and J by 6 bases, and 18 bases separated the two germline ends. The CDR3: CATSLMTSNGYTF. CDR3 nucleotides: TGTGCCACCTCGCTAATGACAAGTAATGGCTACACCTTC.

The rearrangement joins TRBV11-3 to TRBJ2-2; maybe TRBD1 (5 bases). Trimming cost V 4 bases and J 5 bases, with 8 bases left between them. Germline V gene sequence: CDR1 SGHNT, CDR2 YENEEA. The CDR3 has 13 residues. Written as DNA, the CDR3 is TGTGCCAGCAGCTCAGGGTTAACCGGGGAGCTGTTTTTT. As protein: CASSSGLTGELFF.

V and J are TRBV28 and TRBJ1-6; 7 nucleotides line up with TRBD1. Germline V gene data show CDR1 as MDHEN and CDR2 as SYDVKM. The CDR3 runs to 15 residues. Unmatched junction bases numbered 11, after V lost 1 base and J lost 14 bases. CDR3 sequence: CASSLSGGISTTLHF. Written as DNA, the CDR3 is TGTGCCAGCAGTTTATCAGGGGGGATAAGTACTACCCTCCACTTT.

The chain joins TRBV7-9 to TRBJ2-3; D is possibly TRBD2 (5 bases). The CDR3 is 13 amino acids. V lost 5 bases to trimming and J lost 2 bases, with 8 bases between them. Germline V gene lookup returns CDR1 SEHNR and CDR2 FQNEAQ (reference sequence). The CDR3 coding sequence is TGTGCCAGCAGCCTCGGGGTCACAGATACGCAGTATTTT. It codes for CASSLGVTDTQYF.

The rearrangement links TRBV5-1 to TRBJ2-3, with 8 positions matching TRBD2. The germline CDR1 and CDR2 sequences are SGHRS and YFSETQ. The CDR3 length is 15 residues. V shed 0 bases and J 7 bases; nucleotides not matched to a gene: 7. DNA of the CDR3: TGCGCCAGCAGCTTGGAAGGCGGGGGGCACAATACGCAGTATTTT. Translated: CASSLEGGGHNTQYF.